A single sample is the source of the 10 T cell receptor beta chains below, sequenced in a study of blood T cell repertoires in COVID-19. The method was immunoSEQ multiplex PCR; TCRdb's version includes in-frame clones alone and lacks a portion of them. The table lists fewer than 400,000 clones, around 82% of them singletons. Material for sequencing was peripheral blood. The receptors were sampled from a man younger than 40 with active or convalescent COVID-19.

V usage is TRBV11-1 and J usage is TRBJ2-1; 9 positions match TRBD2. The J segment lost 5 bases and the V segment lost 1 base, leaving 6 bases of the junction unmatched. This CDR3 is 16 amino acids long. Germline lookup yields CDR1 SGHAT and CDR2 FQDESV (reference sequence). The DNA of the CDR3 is TGTGCCAGCAGCTTAGAGACTAGCGGACCAAACAATGAGCAGTTCTTC. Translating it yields CASSLETSGPNNEQFF.

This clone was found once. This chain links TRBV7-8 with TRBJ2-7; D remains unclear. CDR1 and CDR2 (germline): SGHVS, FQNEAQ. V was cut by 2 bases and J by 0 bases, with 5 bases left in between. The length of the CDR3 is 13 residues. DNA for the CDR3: TGTGCCAGCAGCTTAACGAGCTCCTACGAGCAGTACTTC. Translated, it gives CASSLTSSYEQYF.

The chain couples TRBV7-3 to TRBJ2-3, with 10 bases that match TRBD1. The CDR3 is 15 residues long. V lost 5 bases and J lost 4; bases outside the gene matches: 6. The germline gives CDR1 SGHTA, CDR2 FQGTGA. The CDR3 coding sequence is TGTGCCAGCAGCCTGACAGGGGGCGAGGCAGATACGCAGTATTTT. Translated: CASSLTGGEADTQYF. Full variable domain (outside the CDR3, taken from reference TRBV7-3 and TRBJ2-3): GAGVSQTPSNKVTEKGKYVELRCDPISGHTALYWYRQSLGQGPEFLIYFQGTGAADDSGLPNDRFFAVRPEGSVSTLKIQRTERGDSAVYLCASSLTGGEADTQYFGPGTRLTVL.

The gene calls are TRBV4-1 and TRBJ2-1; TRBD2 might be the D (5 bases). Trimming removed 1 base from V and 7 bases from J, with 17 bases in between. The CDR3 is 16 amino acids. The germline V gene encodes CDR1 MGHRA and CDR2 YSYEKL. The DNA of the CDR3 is TGCGCCAGCAGCCAAGTTGGGCAGCGGCTGGAGAATGAGCAGTTCTTC. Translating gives CASSQVGQRLENEQFF.

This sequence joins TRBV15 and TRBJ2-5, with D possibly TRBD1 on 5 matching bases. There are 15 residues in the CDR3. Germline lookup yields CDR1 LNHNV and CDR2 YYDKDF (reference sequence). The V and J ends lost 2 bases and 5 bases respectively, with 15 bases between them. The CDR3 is CATSRPAIRAETQYF. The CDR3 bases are TGTGCCACCAGCAGACCCGCGATCAGGGCGGAGACCCAGTACTTC. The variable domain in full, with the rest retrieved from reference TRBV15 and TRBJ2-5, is DAMVIQNPRYQVTQFGKPVTLSCSQTLNHNVMYWYQQKSSQAPKLLFHYYDKDFNNEADTPDNFQSRRPNTSFCFLDIRSPGLGDTAMYLCATSRPAIRAETQYFGPGTRLLVL.

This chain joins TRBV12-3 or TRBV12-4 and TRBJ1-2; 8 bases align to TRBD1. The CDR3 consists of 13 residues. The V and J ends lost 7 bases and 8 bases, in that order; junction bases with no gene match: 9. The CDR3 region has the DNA TGTGCCAGCACCCAGACAGGGGTTAGAGGCTACACCTTC. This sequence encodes CASTQTGVRGYTF.

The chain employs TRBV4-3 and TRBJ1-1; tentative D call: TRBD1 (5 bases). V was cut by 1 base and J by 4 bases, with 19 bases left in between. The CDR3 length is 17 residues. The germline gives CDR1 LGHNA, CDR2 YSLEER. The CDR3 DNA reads TGCGCCAGCAGCCAAGTAATGGCGTGGGGCAGTACCACTGAAGCTTTCTTT. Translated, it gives CASSQVMAWGSTTEAFF.

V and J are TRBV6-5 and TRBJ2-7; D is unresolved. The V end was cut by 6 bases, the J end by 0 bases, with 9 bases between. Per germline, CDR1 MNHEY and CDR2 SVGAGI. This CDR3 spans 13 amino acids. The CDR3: CASRPSSSYEQYF. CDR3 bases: TGTGCCAGCAGGCCATCGAGCTCCTACGAGCAGTACTTC.

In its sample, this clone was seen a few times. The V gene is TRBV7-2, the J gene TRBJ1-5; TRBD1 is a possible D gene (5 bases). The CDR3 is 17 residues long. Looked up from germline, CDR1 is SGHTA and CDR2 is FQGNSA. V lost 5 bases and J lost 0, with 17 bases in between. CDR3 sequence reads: CASSPRAGDYSNQPQHF. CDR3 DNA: TGTGCCAGCAGCCCCCGGGCGGGGGATTATAGCAATCAGCCCCAGCATTTT.

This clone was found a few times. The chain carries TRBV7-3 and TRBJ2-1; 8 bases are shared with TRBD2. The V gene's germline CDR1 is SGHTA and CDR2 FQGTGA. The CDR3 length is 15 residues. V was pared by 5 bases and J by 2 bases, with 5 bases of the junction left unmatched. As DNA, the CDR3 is TGTGCCAGCAGCGCCAGACTAGCGACCTACAATGAGCAGTTCTTC. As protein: CASSARLATYNEQFF.